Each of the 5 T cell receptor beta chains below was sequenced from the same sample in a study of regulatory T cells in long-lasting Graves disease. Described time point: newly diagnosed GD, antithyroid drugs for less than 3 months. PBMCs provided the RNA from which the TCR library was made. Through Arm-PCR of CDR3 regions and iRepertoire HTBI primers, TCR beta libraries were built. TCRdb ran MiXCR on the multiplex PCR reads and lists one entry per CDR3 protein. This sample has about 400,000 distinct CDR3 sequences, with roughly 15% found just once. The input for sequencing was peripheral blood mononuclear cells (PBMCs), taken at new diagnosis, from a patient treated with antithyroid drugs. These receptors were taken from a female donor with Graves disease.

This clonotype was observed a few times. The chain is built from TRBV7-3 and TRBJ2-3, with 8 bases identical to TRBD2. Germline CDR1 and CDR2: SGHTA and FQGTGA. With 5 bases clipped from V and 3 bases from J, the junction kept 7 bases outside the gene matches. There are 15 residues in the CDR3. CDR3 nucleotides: TGTGCCAGCAGCCTCGGGGGGGCTATGACAGATACGCAGTATTTT. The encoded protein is CASSLGGAMTDTQYF.

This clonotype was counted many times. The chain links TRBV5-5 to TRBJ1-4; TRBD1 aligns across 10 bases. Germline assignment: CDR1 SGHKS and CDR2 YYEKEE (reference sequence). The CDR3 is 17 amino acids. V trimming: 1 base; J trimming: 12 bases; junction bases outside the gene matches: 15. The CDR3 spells CASSLPRQGAIGVELFF. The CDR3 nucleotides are TGTGCCAGCAGCTTGCCCCGACAGGGGGCCATTGGGGTGGAACTGTTTTTT.

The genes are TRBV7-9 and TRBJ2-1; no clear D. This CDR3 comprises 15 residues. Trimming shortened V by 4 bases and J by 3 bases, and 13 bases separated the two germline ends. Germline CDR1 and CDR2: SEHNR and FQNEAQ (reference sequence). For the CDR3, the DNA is TGTGCCAGCAGCTCGATTGGGCGGAACTACAATGAGCAGTTCTTC. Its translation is CASSSIGRNYNEQFF.

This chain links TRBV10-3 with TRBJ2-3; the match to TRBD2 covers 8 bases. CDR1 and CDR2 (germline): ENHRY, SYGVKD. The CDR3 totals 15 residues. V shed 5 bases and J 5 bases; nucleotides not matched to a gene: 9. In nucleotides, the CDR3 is TGTGCCATCAGTACGATTACGGCGGGGGGAGATACGCAGTATTTT. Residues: CAISTITAGGDTQYF.

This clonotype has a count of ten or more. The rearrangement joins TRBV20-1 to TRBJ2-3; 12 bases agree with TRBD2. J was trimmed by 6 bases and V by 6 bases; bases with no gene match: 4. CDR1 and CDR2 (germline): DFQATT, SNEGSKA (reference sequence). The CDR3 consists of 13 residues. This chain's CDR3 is CSAASGGADTQYF. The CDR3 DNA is TGCAGTGCGGCTAGCGGGGGGGCGGATACGCAGTATTTT.